This T cell receptor beta chain was found in a study of CD8 T cells in Susac syndrome (dated by TCRdb to the late 2010s). Regarding the complete study: Of the Susac syndrome patients who were sequenced, more than five had clinically active disease and eight were in clinical remission. At blood withdrawal, Susac syndrome patients were therapy-naive, treated with corticosteroids (with IVIg additionally given to some), or treated with IVIg alone. The study used repertoire sequencing to test whether antigen drove CD8+ T cell activation and differentiation in Susac syndrome. The clonality of the CD8+ T cell repertoire was compared across 12 healthy donors, some 14 Susac syndrome patients and around 16 multiple sclerosis patients.

Peripheral blood CD8+ and CD4+ T cells from healthy donors, Susac syndrome patients and multiple sclerosis patients were profiled using high-throughput TCR beta sequencing. The Susac syndrome patients fulfilled recently defined diagnostic criteria for either definite or probable disease. CD8+ TEMRA cells were enriched by FACS, while bulk CD8+ and CD4+ T cells were purified by magnetic negative isolation. Blood was collected in EDTA tubes and processed within 24 hours, with PBMCs isolated through density gradient centrifugation. PBMCs intended for TCR sequencing were frozen in liquid nitrogen and were later thawed in a 37 degrees C water bath. A purity of at least 90% was achieved for sorted or isolated CD4+, CD8+ and CD8+ TEMRA cells. Overall results and qualifications from the work: Looking at Susac-specific public clones, the researchers identified sixteen in the total CD8+ repertoire and about 5 in the CD8+ TEMRA repertoire. The number of individuals in the TCR sequencing and HLA analysis was acknowledged as relatively small. CD8+ repertoires in Susac syndrome showed clonal expansion, which was highest in CD8+ TEMRA cells and was greater in clinically active patients than in remitting patients.

The germline V gene (reference sequence) sets CDR1 to DFQATT and CDR2 to SNEGSKA. The germline ends are 13 bases apart after V is trimmed by 0 bases and J by 4 bases. From cysteine to phenylalanine, the CDR3 is 15 amino acids long. Of all the DNA, just the CDR3 is kept, 45 bases in frame from base 1. With respect to this clonotype: Its antigen specificity is not known. Per-base quality was not reported, and no clone a single base away is much larger than it.

RNA was extracted with the RNeasy kit and roughly 0.45 to 1 ug was reverse transcribed using random hexamers. The immunoSEQ multiplex PCR assay, covering 54 Vbeta and 13 Jbeta segments, was used to amplify TCR beta CDR3 regions. PCR amplification bias was corrected by using a synthetic template baseline for primer optimization and computational correction. The published analysis was carried out like this. Reads were annotated to V, D and J genes according to IMGT and were analyzed with immunoSEQ Analyzer, with only productive sequences retained. Clonality was computed as one minus Shannon entropy normalized by log2 of the number of productive unique sequences. For each patient and control, public and private clones were evaluated within the 100 most prevalent clones. Clones were defined as Susac-specific if absent from the healthy and MS cohorts, from approximately 1,100 published viral clones and from other ImmuneACCESS disease sequences. The public sequencing data were trimmed at Q25 with fastp and processed into clonotypes with MiXCR by TCRdb, which kept only in-frame beta chains. Each entry is one CDR3 protein sequence, shown with its most common DNA and genes. TCRdb, rather than the study authors, made the V and J calls. The sample has about 82,000 distinct CDR3 sequences on record, about 95% of them singletons. Jointly, the top ten make up 0.62% of the sample.

This clonotype was obtained from a human donor with Susac syndrome. The sample consisted of CD8+ T cells from PBMCs. The receptor chain draws on TRBV20-1 and TRBJ2-1, with the D gene not clear enough to name. In nucleotides, the sequence is TGCAGTGCTAGAGATGTCACGGGTATATACAATGAGCAGTTCTTC. Protein translation: CSARDVTGIYNEQFF.